The entry below describes one T cell receptor (beta chain). The CDR3 runs to 16 residues. V lost 5 bases, J lost 0 bases, and 5 bases stayed unmatched. The germline V gene has CDR1 SGHTA and CDR2 FQGTGA. In the study's own analysis: Researchers report that nucleated cell counts were estimated from reference gene primer amplification. The method was immunoSEQ multiplex PCR; TCRdb's version includes in-frame clones alone and lacks a portion of them. That table furnishes V, J and clone size, whereas the DNA furnished D and trimming. This sample has approximately 500,000 clones, with 85% to 90% found just once. This entry is derived from a study of blood T cell repertoires in COVID-19. Study-level background: PBMCs, B-cell-depleted T cells, or T cells provided the cDNA or gDNA that made up the material.

Patients in Seattle were enrolled during active infection, then followed longitudinally. This chain uses TRBV7-3 with TRBJ2-1, with 9 bases matching TRBD2. This TCR came from a woman in her fifties or sixties with COVID-19, enrolled during active disease. Sequences were obtained from peripheral blood. The CDR3 loop reads CASSPSGESSYNEQFF. CDR3 sequence (DNA): TGTGCCAGCAGCCCTAGCGGGGAGAGCTCCTACAATGAGCAGTTCTTC.